This TCR beta chain was sequenced for a study of PD-1 blockade in classical Hodgkin lymphoma. Whole-study findings and limits: Repertoires differed for reasons still undefined, possibly disease activity or prior therapy. Newly diagnosed patients and complete responders had comparable diversity at baseline. TCR diversity in CD4+, not CD8+, cells rose significantly by C4D1.

V shed 3 bases and J shed 2 bases, with 13 bases lying between them. CDR3 size: 16 residues. Germline CDR1 is SGHDN and CDR2 is FVKESK. The count of this clone is one. The antigen is unknown. The method was immunoSEQ multiplex PCR; TCRdb's version includes in-frame clones alone and lacks a portion of them. Among about 110,000 clones listed, 89% were seen once. Autologous stem cell transplantation was followed by relapse in every patient, and brentuximab vedotin exposure varied. The origin of this receptor is a human donor with classical Hodgkin lymphoma. This specimen consisted of peripheral blood mononuclear cells (PBMCs), obtained before the second cycle of nivolumab. The rearrangement links TRBV14 to TRBJ2-2; the D gene is possibly TRBD1 (5 bases). DNA for the CDR3: TGTGCCAGCAGCCATCTAAGGGGCGGAAACACCGGGGAGCTGTTTTTT. It translates to CASSHLRGGNTGELFF.